This T cell receptor beta chain was captured in a study of T-cell reconstitution after alpha-beta-depleted transplantation in children. With 4 bases clipped from V and 8 bases from J, the junction kept 8 bases outside the gene matches. The germline V gene has CDR1 SGHRS and CDR2 YFSETQ. The CDR3 has 15 amino acids. Unique molecular identifiers were built into the TCRbeta library. MiXCR, applied by TCRdb to the PCR reads, yields one record per CDR3 protein. The sample includes nearly 400,000 distinct CDR3 sequences, about a fifth seen only once; the top ten take around 4%. The V and J genes are TRBV5-1 and TRBJ2-1; the match to TRBD2 covers 11 bases. The starting material was PBMCs from the stem cell graft donor, obtained from the stem cell graft. The TCR comes from a human donor who donated a stem cell graft to a child with acute myeloid leukemia. The CDR3 loop reads CASSPTSGSSHEQFF. CDR3 nucleotide sequence: TGCGCCAGCAGCCCAACTAGCGGGAGTAGCCATGAGCAGTTCTTC.